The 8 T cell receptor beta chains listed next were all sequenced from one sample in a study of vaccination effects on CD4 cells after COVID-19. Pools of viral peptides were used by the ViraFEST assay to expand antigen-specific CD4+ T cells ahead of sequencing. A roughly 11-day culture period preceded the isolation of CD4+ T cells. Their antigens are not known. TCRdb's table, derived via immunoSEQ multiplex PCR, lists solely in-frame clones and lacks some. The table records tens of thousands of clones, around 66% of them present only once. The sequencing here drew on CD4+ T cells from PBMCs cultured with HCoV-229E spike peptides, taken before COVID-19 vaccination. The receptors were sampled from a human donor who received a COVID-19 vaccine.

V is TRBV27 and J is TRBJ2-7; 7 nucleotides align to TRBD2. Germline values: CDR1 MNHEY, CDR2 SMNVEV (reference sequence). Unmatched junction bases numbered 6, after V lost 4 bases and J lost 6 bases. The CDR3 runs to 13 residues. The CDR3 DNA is TGTGCCAGCAGTTGGGCGGGGGTGGGCGAGCAGTACTTC. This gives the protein CASSWAGVGEQYF.

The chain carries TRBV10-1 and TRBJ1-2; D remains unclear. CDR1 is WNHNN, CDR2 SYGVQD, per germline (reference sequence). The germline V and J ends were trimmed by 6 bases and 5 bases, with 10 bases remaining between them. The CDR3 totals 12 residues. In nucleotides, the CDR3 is TGCGCCAGCAGCGACGTGGAGTATGGCTACACCTTC. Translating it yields CASSDVEYGYTF.

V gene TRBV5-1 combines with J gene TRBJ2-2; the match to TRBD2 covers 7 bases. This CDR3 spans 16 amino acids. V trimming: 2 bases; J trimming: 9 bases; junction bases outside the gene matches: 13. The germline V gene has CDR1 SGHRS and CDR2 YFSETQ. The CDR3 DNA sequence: TGCGCCAGCAGCTTACCCCGACTAGCTCCCCAGCGGGAGCTGTTTTTT. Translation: CASSLPRLAPQRELFF.

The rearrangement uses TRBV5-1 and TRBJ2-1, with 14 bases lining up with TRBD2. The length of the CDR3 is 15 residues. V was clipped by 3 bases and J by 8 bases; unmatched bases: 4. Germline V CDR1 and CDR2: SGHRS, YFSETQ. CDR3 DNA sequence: TGCGCCAGCAGCTCTGGACTAGCGGGGGGCCATGAGCAGTTCTTC. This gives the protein CASSSGLAGGHEQFF.

CDR3: CASSPGGRNTEAFF. The CDR3 DNA follows: TGTGCCAGTAGTCCAGGGGGCAGGAACACTGAAGCTTTCTTT. The chain employs TRBV19 and TRBJ1-1, with 8 bases aligning to TRBD1. This CDR3 comprises 14 residues. Germline V gene sequence: CDR1 LNHDA, CDR2 SQIVND (reference sequence). V lost 5 bases and J lost 1; bases outside the gene matches: 3.

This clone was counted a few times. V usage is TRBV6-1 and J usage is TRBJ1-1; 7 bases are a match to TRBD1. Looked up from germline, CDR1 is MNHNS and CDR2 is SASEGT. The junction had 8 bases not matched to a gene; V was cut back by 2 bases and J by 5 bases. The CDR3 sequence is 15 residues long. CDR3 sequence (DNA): TGTGCCAGCAGTGAACCGGGGCAGGGGGGGACTGAAGCTTTCTTT. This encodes CASSEPGQGGTEAFF.

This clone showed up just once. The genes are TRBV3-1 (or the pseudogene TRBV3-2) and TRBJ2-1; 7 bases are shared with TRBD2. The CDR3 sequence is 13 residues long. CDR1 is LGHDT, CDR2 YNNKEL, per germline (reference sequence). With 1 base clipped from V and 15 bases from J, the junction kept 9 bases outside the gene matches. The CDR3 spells CASSQGGGSTRFF. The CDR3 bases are TGTGCCAGCAGCCAAGGGGGCGGGAGTACTCGGTTCTTC.

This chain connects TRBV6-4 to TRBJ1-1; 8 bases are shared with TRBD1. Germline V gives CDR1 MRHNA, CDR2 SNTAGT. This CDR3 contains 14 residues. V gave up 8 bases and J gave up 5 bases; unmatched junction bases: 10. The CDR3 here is CASYGQGGKTEAFF. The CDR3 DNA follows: TGTGCCAGCTACGGACAGGGAGGAAAAACTGAAGCTTTCTTT.